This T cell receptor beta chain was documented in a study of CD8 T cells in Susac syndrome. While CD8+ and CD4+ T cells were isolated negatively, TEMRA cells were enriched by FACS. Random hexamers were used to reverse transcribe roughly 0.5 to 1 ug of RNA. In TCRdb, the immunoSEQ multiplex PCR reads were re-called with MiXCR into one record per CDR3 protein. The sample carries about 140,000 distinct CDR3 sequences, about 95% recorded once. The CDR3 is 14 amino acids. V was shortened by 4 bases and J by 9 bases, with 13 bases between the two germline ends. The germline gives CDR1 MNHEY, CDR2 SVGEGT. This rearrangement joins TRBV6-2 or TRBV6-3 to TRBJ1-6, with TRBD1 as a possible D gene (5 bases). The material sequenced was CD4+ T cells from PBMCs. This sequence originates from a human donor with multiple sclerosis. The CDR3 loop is CASSSVRQFSPLHF. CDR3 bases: TGTGCCAGCAGTTCCGTACGACAGTTTTCACCCCTCCACTTT.